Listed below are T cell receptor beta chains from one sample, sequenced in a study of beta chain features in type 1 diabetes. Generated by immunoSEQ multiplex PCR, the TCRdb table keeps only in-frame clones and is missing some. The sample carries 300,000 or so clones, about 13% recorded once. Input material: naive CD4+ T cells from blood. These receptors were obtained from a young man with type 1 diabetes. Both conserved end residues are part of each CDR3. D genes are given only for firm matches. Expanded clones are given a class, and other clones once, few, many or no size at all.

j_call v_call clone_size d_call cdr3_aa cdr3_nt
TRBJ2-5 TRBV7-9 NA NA CASSLVKETQYF TGTGCCAGCAGCTTAGTTAAAGAGACCCAGTACTTC
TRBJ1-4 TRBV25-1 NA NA CASSESDRSNEKLFF TGTGCCAGCAGTGAATCGGACAGATCGAATGAAAAACTGTTTTTT
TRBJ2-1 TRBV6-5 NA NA CASSYSRRTDSEQFF TGTGCCAGCAGTTACAGCCGACGGACAGACTCCGAGCAGTTCTTC
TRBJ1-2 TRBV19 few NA CASSYDIANYGYTF TGTGCCAGTAGCTACGACATAGCTAACTATGGCTACACCTTC
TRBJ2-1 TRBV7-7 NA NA CASSSSNRNEQFF TGTGCTAGCAGCTCCTCTAACCGCAATGAGCAGTTCTTC
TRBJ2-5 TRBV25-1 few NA CASSGSGEVETQYF TGTGCCAGCAGTGGTTCGGGAGAGGTAGAGACCCAGTACTTC
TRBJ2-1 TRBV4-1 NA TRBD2 CASSLGASGRSYNEQFF TGCGCCAGCAGCCTGGGGGCTAGCGGGAGGTCGTACAATGAGCAGTTCTTC
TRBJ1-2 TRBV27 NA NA CASSSPGVPNYGYTF TGTGCCAGCAGTTCACCAGGGGTCCCCAACTATGGCTACACCTTC
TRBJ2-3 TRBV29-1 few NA CSVESSTDTQYF TGCAGCGTTGAGTCTAGCACAGATACGCAGTATTTT
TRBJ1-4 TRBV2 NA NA CASSGLSATNEKLFF TGTGCCAGCAGTGGGCTCTCAGCAACTAATGAAAAACTGTTTTTT
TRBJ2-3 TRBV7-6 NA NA CASSPTTLDGTDTQYF TGTGCCAGCAGCCCGACTACCCTGGACGGCACAGATACGCAGTATTTT
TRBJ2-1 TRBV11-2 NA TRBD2 CASSLGWLAGVNEQFF TGTGCCAGCAGCTTAGGTTGGCTAGCGGGAGTCAATGAGCAGTTCTTC
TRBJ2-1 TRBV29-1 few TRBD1 CSVRTGRHNEQFF TGCAGCGTTCGGACAGGGAGACACAATGAGCAGTTCTTC
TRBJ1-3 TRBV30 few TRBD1 CAWRPGGSGNTIYF TGTGCCTGGAGACCAGGGGGCTCTGGAAACACCATATATTTT
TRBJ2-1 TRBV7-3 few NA CASSLSGLANEQFF TGTGCCAGCAGCCTTAGCGGACTCGCCAATGAGCAGTTCTTC
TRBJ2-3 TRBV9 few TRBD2 CASSVGPSGTTDTQYF TGTGCCAGCAGCGTAGGTCCTAGCGGGACCACAGATACGCAGTATTTT
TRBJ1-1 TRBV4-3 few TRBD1 CASSQQRVQGAVKAFF TGCGCCAGCAGCCAACAGAGGGTCCAGGGGGCGGTGAAGGCTTTCTTT
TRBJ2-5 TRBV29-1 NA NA CSVGETQYF TGCAGCGTCGGAGAGACCCAGTACTTC
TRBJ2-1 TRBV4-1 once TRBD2 CASSPPGTSANEQFF TGCGCCAGCAGCCCCCCAGGGACTAGCGCCAATGAGCAGTTCTTC
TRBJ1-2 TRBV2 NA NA CASRYYYGYTF TGTGCCAGCAGGTACTACTATGGCTACACCTTC
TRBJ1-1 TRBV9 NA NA CASSTGQGTEAFF TGTGCCAGCAGCACAGGGCAAGGCACTGAAGCTTTCTTT
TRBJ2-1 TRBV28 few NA CASRQDPYNEQFF TGTGCCAGCAGACAGGACCCCTACAATGAGCAGTTCTTC
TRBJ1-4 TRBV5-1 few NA CASSLTPATNEKLFF TGCGCCAGCAGCTTAACACCTGCAACTAATGAAAAACTGTTTTTT
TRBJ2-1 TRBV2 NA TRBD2 CASRRAPGLAENNEQFF TGTGCCAGCAGGAGAGCCCCCGGACTAGCGGAGAACAATGAGCAGTTCTTC
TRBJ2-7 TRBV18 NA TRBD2 CASSPPSGTSGNYEQYF TGTGCCAGCTCACCCCCTTCCGGGACTAGCGGTAACTACGAGCAGTACTTC
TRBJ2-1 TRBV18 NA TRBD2 CASSTGAGVEAGEQFF TGTGCCAGCTCCACAGGAGCGGGAGTTGAAGCTGGTGAGCAGTTCTTC
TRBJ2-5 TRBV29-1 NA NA CSVAPSLSGQETQYF TGCAGCGTTGCCCCCAGCTTGAGCGGGCAAGAGACCCAGTACTTC
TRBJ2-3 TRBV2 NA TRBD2 CASRWGLAVKVDTQYF TGTGCCAGCAGATGGGGACTAGCTGTGAAGGTAGATACGCAGTATTTT
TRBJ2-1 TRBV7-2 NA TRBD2 CASSFSGSLHNEQFF TGTGCCAGCAGCTTTAGCGGGAGTCTCCACAATGAGCAGTTCTTC
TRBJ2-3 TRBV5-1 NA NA CASSDIRKTSTDTQYF TGCGCCAGCAGCGACATCAGGAAAACTAGCACAGATACGCAGTATTTT
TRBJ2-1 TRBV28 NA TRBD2 CASTERSGGNNEQFF TGTGCCAGCACGGAGCGGAGCGGGGGAAACAATGAGCAGTTCTTC
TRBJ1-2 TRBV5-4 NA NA CASSTLAAGERYGYTF TGTGCCAGCAGCACCCTAGCGGCAGGGGAGCGGTATGGCTACACCTTC
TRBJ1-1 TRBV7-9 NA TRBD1 CASSLTTGTEEAFF TGTGCCAGCAGCTTAACTACCGGGACAGAGGAAGCTTTCTTT
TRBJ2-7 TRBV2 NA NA CASSEERPGSYEQYF TGTGCCAGCAGTGAGGAACGTCCGGGCTCCTACGAGCAGTACTTC
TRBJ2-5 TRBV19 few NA CASSAIKETQYF TGTGCCAGTAGTGCGATAAAAGAGACCCAGTACTTC
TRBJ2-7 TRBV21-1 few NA CASSPTGTGWTYEQYF TGTGCCAGCAGCCCAACAGGGACAGGGTGGACTTACGAGCAGTACTTC
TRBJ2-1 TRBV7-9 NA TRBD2 CASSLHKRENYNEQFF TGTGCCAGCAGCTTACATAAGCGGGAGAACTACAATGAGCAGTTCTTC
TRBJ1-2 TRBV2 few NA CASRRLTGFGGYTF TGTGCCAGCAGGAGACTAACAGGGTTCGGTGGCTACACCTTC
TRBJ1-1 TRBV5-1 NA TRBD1 CASSDRTGRLNTEAFF TGCGCCAGCAGCGACCGGACAGGGCGGCTGAACACTGAAGCTTTCTTT
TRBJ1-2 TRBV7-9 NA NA CASSLIGIGGYGYTF TGTGCCAGCAGCTTAATCGGGATAGGGGGATATGGCTACACCTTC
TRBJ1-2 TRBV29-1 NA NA CSASQTELYGYTF TGCAGCGCTTCCCAAACAGAGTTATATGGCTACACCTTC
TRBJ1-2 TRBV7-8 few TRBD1 CASSFPGGAGGYTF TGTGCCAGCAGCTTCCCAGGGGGCGCGGGAGGCTACACCTTC
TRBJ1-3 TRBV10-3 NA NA CAISESTEGNTIYF TGTGCCATCAGTGAGTCGACAGAGGGAAACACCATATATTTT
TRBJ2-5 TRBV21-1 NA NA CASSKALGQVAGETQYF TGTGCCAGCAGCAAAGCGCTAGGACAGGTGGCGGGAGAGACCCAGTACTTC
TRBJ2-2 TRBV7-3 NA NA CASRVSRGTNTGELFF TGTGCCAGCAGGGTCTCGAGGGGGACGAACACCGGGGAGCTGTTTTTT
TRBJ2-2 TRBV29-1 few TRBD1 CSYRQGRGELFF TGCAGCTATCGACAGGGGAGGGGGGAGCTGTTTTTT
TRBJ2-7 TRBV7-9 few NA CASTATSYEQYF TGTGCCAGCACCGCGACAAGCTACGAGCAGTACTTC
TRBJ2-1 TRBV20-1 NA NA CSADRDKVKFF TGCAGTGCTGATAGAGACAAGGTCAAGTTCTTC
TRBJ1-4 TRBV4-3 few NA CASSQEIRRAWEKLFF TGCGCCAGCAGCCAGGAGATCCGGCGGGCCTGGGAAAAACTGTTTTTT
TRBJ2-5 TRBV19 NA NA CASTPAGFETQYF TGTGCCAGTACCCCCGCGGGGTTTGAGACCCAGTACTTC
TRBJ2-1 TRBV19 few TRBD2 CASSSYLGTSGSRNEQFF TGTGCCAGTAGTTCCTACCTTGGGACTAGCGGGAGTAGGAATGAGCAGTTCTTC
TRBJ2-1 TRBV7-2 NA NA CAGTAVSSYNEQFF TGTGCCGGAACAGCGGTCAGCTCCTACAATGAGCAGTTCTTC
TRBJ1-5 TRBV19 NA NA CASSRGGQSQPQHF TGTGCCAGTAGTAGGGGGGGGCAAAGTCAGCCCCAGCATTTT
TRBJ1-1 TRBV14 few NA CASSQDRQRFSFF TGTGCCAGCAGCCAAGATCGGCAGAGGTTTTCTTTCTTT